This TCR beta chain was recovered during a study of blood T cell repertoires in COVID-19. Study as a whole: Italy, Spain and the United States were the sources of the convalescent and acute COVID-19 samples. From T cells, B-cell-depleted T cells, or PBMCs came the material, which was cDNA or gDNA.

In the study's own analysis: Amplification with reference gene primers provided the estimates of nucleated cell counts. Some clones are missing from TCRdb's copy, which holds only in-frame ones; the method was immunoSEQ multiplex PCR. V, J and clone size reflect that table, while D and trimming were determined from the DNA. In the table there are over 200,000 clones, 84% of which are singletons. Trimming removed 6 bases from V and 8 bases from J, with 19 bases in between. CDR3 length: 15 residues. Per the germline V gene, CDR1 is MNHEY and CDR2 is SVGAGI. The TCR originated in a woman between 50 and 59 years old with active or convalescent COVID-19. The specimen sequenced was peripheral blood. This chain connects TRBV6-5 to TRBJ1-4; TRBD1 might be the D (6 bases). The chain's CDR3 is CASSPTDRGSEKLFF. Here the CDR3 DNA reads TGTGCCAGCAGCCCCACGGACAGAGGTTCGGAAAAACTGTTTTTT.